The rows below give T cell receptor beta chains drawn from one sample of a study of blood T cell repertoires in COVID-19. Data came from immunoSEQ multiplex PCR; TCRdb stores just in-frame clones and leaves some out. Here the sample spans about 520,000 clones, approximately 85% being singletons. Input material: peripheral blood. These receptors were obtained from a human donor in a cohort sampled during active COVID-19. Each CDR3 is given with its conserved first and last residue. D genes are given only for firm matches. Expanded clones are given a class, and other clones once, few, many or no size at all.

>TRBD1|TRBJ2-7|-|TRBV23-1
TGCGCCACCCATGGACAGGTGGAGGAGCAGTACTTC
CATHGQVEEQYF
>TRBD1|TRBJ2-7|once|TRBV18
TGTGCCAGCTCACCATCGACAGGGGGTACCTACGAGCAGTACTTC
CASSPSTGGTYEQYF
>-|TRBJ2-7|-|TRBV5-6
TGTGCCAGCAGCTTTGCGGATACCTACGAGCAGTACTTC
CASSFADTYEQYF
>TRBD1|TRBJ2-7|few|TRBV3-1/TRBV3-2
TGTGCCAGCAGCCTACCTCTCGGGACAGGGAAAAACGAGCAGTACTTC
CASSLPLGTGKNEQYF
>TRBD2|TRBJ2-2|-|TRBV6-2/TRBV6-3
TGTGCCAGCAGTTCCCTGGGACTAGCGGTACACACCGGGGAGCTGTTTTTT
CASSSLGLAVHTGELFF
>TRBD1|TRBJ2-4|once|TRBV24-1
TGTGCCACCAGTGATTCGGACAGGAAAAACATTCAGTACTTC
CATSDSDRKNIQYF
>TRBD1|TRBJ1-5|-|TRBV27
TGTGCCAGCAGTTTCCAACAGGGGATGGGGCCCCAGCATTTT
CASSFQQGMGPQHF
>TRBD2|TRBJ2-1|-|TRBV5-1
TGCGCCAGCAGCTTCTTCGCGGGAGAGGCTTACAATGAGCAGTTCTTC
CASSFFAGEAYNEQFF
>TRBD2|TRBJ2-2|-|TRBV2
TGTGCCAGCAGTGATTTGCGACTAGCGGGTCGAAACACCGGGGAGCTGTTTTTT
CASSDLRLAGRNTGELFF
>TRBD2|TRBJ2-7|-|TRBV11-2
TGTGCCAGCAGCAGAATTAGCGGGAGGGCCGGTGAGCAGTACTTC
CASSRISGRAGEQYF
>-|TRBJ2-7|few|TRBV7-2
TGTGCCAGCAGCCGAGACCGTTACCGGGAGTACTTC
CASSRDRYREYF
>TRBD1|TRBJ2-1|-|TRBV2
TGTGCCAGCAGAGGACAGGGGGCCGGCAACAATGAGCAGTTCTTC
CASRGQGAGNNEQFF
>-|TRBJ1-3|-|TRBV28
TGTGCCAGCACCACCTTTTGGGAGTTGGCTGGAAACACCATATATTTT
CASTTFWELAGNTIYF
>TRBD1|TRBJ1-1|-|TRBV19
TGTGCCAGTAGGGGGGGACAGGGGGCTTCCCAAGCTTTCTTT
CASRGGQGASQAFF
>-|TRBJ2-3|-|TRBV10-3
TGTGCCATCAGTGAGTTCGGGGATACGCAGTATTTT
CAISEFGDTQYF
>-|TRBJ2-1|-|TRBV29-1
TGCAGCGTGGACACAGGTTACAATGAGCAGTTCTTC
CSVDTGYNEQFF
>-|TRBJ2-2|-|TRBV6-1
TGTGCCAGCAGTGAAAAGTCTAGGGGCCCCGGGGAGCTGTTTTTT
CASSEKSRGPGELFF
>TRBD1|TRBJ2-7|-|TRBV7-9
TGTGCCAGCAGCTCTACGACAGGGCATCAGGGCTACGAGCAGTACTTC
CASSSTTGHQGYEQYF
>-|TRBJ1-2|-|TRBV19
TGTGCCAGTAGTATCGGGCAGGGGAATGGCTACACCTTC
CASSIGQGNGYTF
>-|TRBJ2-3|-|TRBV5-8
TGTGCCAGCAGCTTGGTTCGGTTGCGGGGCACAGATACGCAGTATTTT
CASSLVRLRGTDTQYF
>TRBD2|TRBJ2-3|once|TRBV19
TGTGCCAGTAGTATCCGGACTAGCGGGACTAGCACAGATACGCAGTATTTT
CASSIRTSGTSTDTQYF
>-|TRBJ1-5|-|TRBV2
TGTGCCAGCAGTGTAATAGGGGCTAGCAATCAGCCCCAGCATTTT
CASSVIGASNQPQHF
>TRBD1|TRBJ1-5|-|TRBV15
TGTGCCACCAGCAGCCGGGACAGCCGACCCGGGTTGGATCAGCCCCAGCATTTT
CATSSRDSRPGLDQPQHF
>TRBD2|TRBJ2-2|once|TRBV7-2
TGTGCCAGCAGCTTGACTAGCGGGAGAGATACCGGGGAGCTGTTTTTT
CASSLTSGRDTGELFF
>TRBD2|TRBJ2-3|-|TRBV9
TGTGCCAGCAGCTCAGGGACTAGCGGAGGAGATACGCAGTATTTT
CASSSGTSGGDTQYF